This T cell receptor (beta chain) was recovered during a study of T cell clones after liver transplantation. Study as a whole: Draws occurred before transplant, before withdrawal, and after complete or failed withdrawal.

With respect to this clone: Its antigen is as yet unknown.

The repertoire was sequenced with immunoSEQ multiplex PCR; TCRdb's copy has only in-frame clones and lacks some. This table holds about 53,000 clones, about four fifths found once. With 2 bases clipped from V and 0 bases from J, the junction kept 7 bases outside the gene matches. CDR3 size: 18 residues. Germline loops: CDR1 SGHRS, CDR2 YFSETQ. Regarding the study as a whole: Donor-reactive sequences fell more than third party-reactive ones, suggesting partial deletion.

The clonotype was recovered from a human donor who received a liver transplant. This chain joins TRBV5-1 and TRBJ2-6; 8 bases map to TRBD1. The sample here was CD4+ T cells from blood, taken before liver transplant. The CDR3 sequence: CASSLGQGESSGANVLTF. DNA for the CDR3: TGCGCCAGCAGCTTAGGACAGGGCGAATCCTCTGGGGCCAACGTCCTGACTTTC. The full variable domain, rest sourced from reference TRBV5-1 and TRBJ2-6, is KAGVTQTPRYLIKTRGQQVTLSCSPISGHRSVSWYQQTPGQGLQFLFEYFSETQRNKGNFPGRFSGRQFSNSRSEMNVSTLELGDSALYLCASSLGQGESSGANVLTFGAGSRLTVL.